Presented here are 17 T cell receptor beta chains from one specimen sequenced in a study of Ad26.COV2.S vaccination and SARS-CoV-2 variants. Measured with immunoSEQ multiplex PCR; TCRdb has only the in-frame clones, and not every one. The sample shows 350,000 to 550,000 clones, about 91% of them seen only once. Treatment noted: around 19 received Ad26.COV2.S at low or high dose, single or two shots; 5 received placebo; per-sample allocation not given. Specimen acquisition occurred on day 63 following the initial vaccine or placebo injection. The sample in question was peripheral blood, obtained in a trial of Ad26.COV2.S vaccine versus placebo. These receptors all come from a person aged 18-65 years who received the Ad26.COV2.S COVID-19 vaccine or a placebo.

Points on this clone: The same CDR3 can be traced to other DNA sequences in this sample. The V gene is TRBV2, the J gene TRBJ1-1, with no clear D. Germline V gives CDR1 SNHLY, CDR2 FYNNEI. V was pared by 4 bases and J by 1 base, with 7 bases between. The CDR3 runs 13 residues. The CDR3 coding sequence is TGTGCCAGCAGTGTAGAGGGGAACACTGAAGCTTTCTTT. Translation: CASSVEGNTEAFF.

The rearrangement joins TRBV3-1 (or the pseudogene TRBV3-2) to TRBJ2-3; D tentatively reads TRBD1 or TRBD2 (5 bases each). V gave up 0 bases and J gave up 2 bases, with 18 bases separating them. Germline-derived CDR1 and CDR2 are LGHDT and YNNKEL (reference sequence). The CDR3 extends over 18 amino acids. The CDR3 region is CASSQDRGTFFTTDTQYF. The CDR3 DNA reads TGTGCCAGCAGCCAAGATCGAGGGACCTTTTTCACCACAGATACGCAGTATTTT.

The chain links TRBV27 to TRBJ2-3; unclear D gene. V dropped 5 bases and J dropped 6 bases, with 15 bases sitting between them. The CDR3 loop spans 14 amino acids. Germline CDR1 reads MNHEY; CDR2 reads SMNVEV (reference sequence). The CDR3 protein is CASSPSSHGDTQYF. Written as DNA, the CDR3 is TGTGCCAGCAGTCCCTCGTCCCATGGCGATACGCAGTATTTT.

The V and J genes are TRBV27 and TRBJ2-1; D might be TRBD1 (5 bases). Germline V lookup: CDR1 MNHEY, CDR2 SMNVEV (reference sequence). Trimming left V 3 bases short and J 1 base short, with 10 bases between. The CDR3 covers 15 residues. The CDR3 reads CASSLGQGSYNEQFF. For the CDR3, the DNA is TGTGCCAGCAGTTTGGGCCAGGGATCCTACAATGAGCAGTTCTTC.

The sample holds one count of this clone. The CDR3 DNA reads TGTGCCAGCAGCCTTCTAGCGGGGGGCCCCTACACGGAGCAGTACTTC. Amino acid sequence: CASSLLAGGPYTEQYF. V usage is TRBV3-1 (or the pseudogene TRBV3-2) and J usage is TRBJ2-7; 11 nucleotides agree with TRBD2. The J segment lost 7 bases and the V segment lost 4 bases, leaving 12 bases of the junction unmatched. The germline V gene encodes CDR1 LGHDT and CDR2 YNNKEL (reference sequence). The CDR3 is made up of 16 amino acids.

This chain connects TRBV25-1 to TRBJ2-2; the D is unclear. The ends were cut back, 4 bases at V and 1 base at J, with 4 bases in the middle. CDR1 is MGHDK, CDR2 SYGVNS, per germline. The CDR3 consists of 13 residues. This CDR3 is CASSGVNTGELFF. The CDR3 DNA is TGTGCCAGCAGTGGAGTGAACACCGGGGAGCTGTTTTTT.

This chain uses TRBV2 with TRBJ1-2; 9 positions match TRBD1. The V and J ends lost 6 bases and 3 bases, in that order; junction bases with no gene match: 5. CDR1 and CDR2 from the germline V gene are SNHLY and FYNNEI. The CDR3 runs 14 residues. For the CDR3, the DNA is TGTGCCAGCAGCCAGGGACAGGGTGACTATGGCTACACCTTC. This gives the protein CASSQGQGDYGYTF.

This clone was seen a few times. The chain recombines TRBV6-1 with TRBJ1-5; no definite D call. With 2 bases removed from V and 4 bases from J, the gap between germline ends came to 15 bases. CDR1 is MNHNS, CDR2 SASEGT, per germline. CDR3 length: 16 residues. DNA of the CDR3: TGTGCCAGCAGTGAAAGGACCGAAGGCATTAATCAGCCCCAGCATTTT. Translating it yields CASSERTEGINQPQHF.

The rearrangement joins TRBV5-6 to TRBJ2-7; D is unclear. Germline V lookup: CDR1 SGHDT, CDR2 YYEEEE. Trimming took off 0 bases at V and 2 bases at J, with 12 bases between the two ends. The CDR3 has 15 amino acids. CDR3 residues: CASSLEGFGAYEQYF. The DNA for the CDR3 is TGTGCCAGCAGCTTGGAAGGGTTTGGGGCCTACGAGCAGTACTTC. Complete variable domain (other parts from reference TRBV5-6 and TRBJ2-7): DAGVTQSPTHLIKTRGQQVTLRCSPKSGHDTVSWYQQALGQGPQFIFQYYEEEERQRGNFPDRFSGHQFPNYSSELNVNALLLGDSALYLCASSLEGFGAYEQYFGPGTRLTVT.

This chain connects TRBV9 to TRBJ1-2, with D possibly being TRBD1 (5 bases). V was trimmed by 2 bases and J by 8 bases, leaving 16 bases between them. The germline V gene has CDR1 SGDLS and CDR2 YYNGEE. The CDR3 spans 14 residues. DNA for the CDR3: TGTGCCAGCAGCGTCACCGGGACCGATAGGGGCTACACCTTC. This sequence encodes CASSVTGTDRGYTF.

The chain joins TRBV7-2 to TRBJ2-3; TRBD2 matches 10 bases. CDR3 length: 18 residues. After removal of 3 bases from V and 5 bases from J, the junction contained 14 bases not matched to a gene. Germline V gene data show CDR1 as SGHTA and CDR2 as FQGNSA. For the CDR3, the DNA is TGTGCCAGCAGCTTGCGCCCCCCGGGACTAGCGAGGAAAGATACGCAGTATTTT. It translates to CASSLRPPGLARKDTQYF.

The rearrangement uses TRBV2 and TRBJ2-1; possible D gene TRBD2, 5 bases. Looked up from germline, CDR1 is SNHLY and CDR2 is FYNNEI. This CDR3 region has 16 residues. Trimming removed 2 bases from V and 8 bases from J, with 19 bases in between. The CDR3 loop reads CASSEMDRLSWDEQFF. DNA for the CDR3: TGTGCCAGCAGTGAAATGGACCGACTATCGTGGGATGAGCAGTTCTTC. The whole variable domain, filled in from reference TRBV2 and TRBJ2-1, reads EPEVTQTPSHQVTQMGQEVILRCVPISNHLYFYWYRQILGQKVEFLVSFYNNEISEKSEIFDDQFSVERPDGSNFTLKIRSTKLEDSAMYFCASSEMDRLSWDEQFFGPGTRLTVL.

The V call is TRBV5-1, the J call TRBJ2-3; 7 bases fit TRBD1. The CDR3 loop spans 15 amino acids. Germline CDR1 SGHRS, CDR2 YFSETQ. V was clipped by 6 bases and J by 6 bases; unmatched bases: 13. The CDR3 DNA reads as TGCGCCAGCAAAGAACAGGGGACCACAACCGATACGCAGTATTTT. Its protein is CASKEQGTTTDTQYF.

The V call is TRBV9, the J call TRBJ1-5; D call uncertain. The germline CDR1 and CDR2 sequences are SGDLS and YYNGEE. The germline V and J ends were trimmed by 0 bases and 1 base, with 8 bases remaining between them. This CDR3 has 15 amino acids. In DNA form, the CDR3 reads TGTGCCAGCAGCGTAGGCCTAGGAAGCAATCAGCCCCAGCATTTT. It codes for CASSVGLGSNQPQHF. Drawing the rest from reference TRBV9 and TRBJ1-5, the complete variable domain is DSGVTQTPKHLITATGQRVTLRCSPRSGDLSVYWYQQSLDQGLQFLIQYYNGEERAKGNILERFSAQQFPDLHSELNLSSLELGDSALYFCASSVGLGSNQPQHFGDGTRLSIL.

The chain employs TRBV27 and TRBJ1-2; unclear D gene. Per germline, CDR1 MNHEY and CDR2 SMNVEV (reference sequence). Trimming stripped 0 bases from V and 8 bases from J, with 7 bases between. The CDR3 spans 12 residues. CDR3 in amino acids: CASSLSGTGYTF. In DNA form, the CDR3 reads TGTGCCAGCAGTTTATCGGGTACGGGCTACACCTTC.

A few counts support this clone. This sequence joins TRBV2 and TRBJ2-2, with D perhaps matching TRBD1 or TRBD2 (5 bases each). The CDR3 is 19 residues long. V lost 6 bases and J 3 bases, leaving 26 bases between the germline ends. Germline-derived CDR1 and CDR2 are SNHLY and FYNNEI. The CDR3 coding sequence is TGTGCCAGCAGAGCCACCTCGGGGACGAAGCGCCTCGACACCGGGGAGCTGTTTTTT. Protein product: CASRATSGTKRLDTGELFF.

The chain has TRBV11-3 and TRBJ2-1; TRBD2 aligns across 11 bases. The CDR3 extends over 18 amino acids. V shed 5 bases and J 10 bases; nucleotides not matched to a gene: 19. The V gene's germline CDR1 is SGHNT and CDR2 YENEEA. CDR3 coding DNA: TGTGCCAGCAGCAGAGGGGGAGGACTAGCGGGTCCCACAGGGGAGCAGTTCTTC. Protein product: CASSRGGGLAGPTGEQFF. The full variable domain, with the rest looked up from reference TRBV11-3 and TRBJ2-1, is EAGVVQSPRYKIIEKKQPVAFWCNPISGHNTLYWYLQNLGQGPELLIRYENEEAVDDSQLPKDRFSAERLKGVDSTLKIQPAELGDSAVYLCASSRGGGLAGPTGEQFFGPGTRLTVL.